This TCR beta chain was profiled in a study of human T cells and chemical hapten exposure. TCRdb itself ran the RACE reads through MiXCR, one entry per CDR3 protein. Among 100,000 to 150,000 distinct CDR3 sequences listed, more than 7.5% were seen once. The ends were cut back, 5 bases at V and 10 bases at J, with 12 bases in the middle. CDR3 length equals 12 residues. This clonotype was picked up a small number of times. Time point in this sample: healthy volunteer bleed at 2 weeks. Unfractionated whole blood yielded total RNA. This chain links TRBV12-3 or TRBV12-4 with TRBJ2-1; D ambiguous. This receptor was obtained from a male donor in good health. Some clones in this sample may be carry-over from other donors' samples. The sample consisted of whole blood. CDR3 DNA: TGTGCCAGCAGTAGACAAGCTGGGGAGCAGTTCTTC. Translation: CASSRQAGEQFF.